The source of this T cell receptor beta chain is a study of cytomegalovirus exposure and HLA in healthy donors. Overall study results and limits: Available immune exposure information was restricted to CMV serostatus only. Cytomegalovirus-associated status was assigned to about 170 TCR beta chains. Certain sequence variants were highly shared and formed a cluster, and this cluster was likely a sequencing artifact.

CDR3 size: 14 residues. A remark on this clone: Antigen specificity is unknown.

Primers: 60 Vbeta forward and 13 Jbeta reverse. Clones were read by immunoSEQ multiplex PCR, and TCRdb kept only the in-frame ones, dropping some. The repertoire has around 170,000 clones, about 65% of them found once; the top ten carry 1.5%. Sequenced input: PBMCs. The sequence came from a girl aged 5 to 17 in good health and CMV-seronegative. V gene TRBV21-1 combines with J gene TRBJ2-5; the table's TRBD1 call for D was not verified on the DNA. TRBV21-1 is deemed a pseudogene. CDR3 region: CASSRMTGVETQYF. CDR3 nucleotide sequence: TGTGCCAGCAGCAGGATGACAGGGGTGGAGACCCAGTACTTC.